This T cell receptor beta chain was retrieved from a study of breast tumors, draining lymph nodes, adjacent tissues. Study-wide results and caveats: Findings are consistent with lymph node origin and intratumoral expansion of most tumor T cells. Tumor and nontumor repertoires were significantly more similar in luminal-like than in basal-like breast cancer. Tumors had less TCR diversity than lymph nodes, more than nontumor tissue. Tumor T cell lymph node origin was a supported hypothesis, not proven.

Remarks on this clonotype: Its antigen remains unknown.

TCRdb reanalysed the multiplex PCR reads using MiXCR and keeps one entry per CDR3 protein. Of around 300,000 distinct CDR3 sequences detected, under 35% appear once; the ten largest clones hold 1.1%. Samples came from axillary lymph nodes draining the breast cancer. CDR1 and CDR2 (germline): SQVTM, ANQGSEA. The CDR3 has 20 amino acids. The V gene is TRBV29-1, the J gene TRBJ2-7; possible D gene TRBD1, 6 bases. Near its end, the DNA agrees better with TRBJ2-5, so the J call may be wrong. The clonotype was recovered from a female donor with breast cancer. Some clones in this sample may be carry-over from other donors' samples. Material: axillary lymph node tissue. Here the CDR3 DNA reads TGCAGCGTTGTCACCTCCGCTTCGGGGCGGACAGCCCCAGTGGGAGAGACCCAGTACTTC. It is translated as CSVVTSASGRTAPVGETQYF.